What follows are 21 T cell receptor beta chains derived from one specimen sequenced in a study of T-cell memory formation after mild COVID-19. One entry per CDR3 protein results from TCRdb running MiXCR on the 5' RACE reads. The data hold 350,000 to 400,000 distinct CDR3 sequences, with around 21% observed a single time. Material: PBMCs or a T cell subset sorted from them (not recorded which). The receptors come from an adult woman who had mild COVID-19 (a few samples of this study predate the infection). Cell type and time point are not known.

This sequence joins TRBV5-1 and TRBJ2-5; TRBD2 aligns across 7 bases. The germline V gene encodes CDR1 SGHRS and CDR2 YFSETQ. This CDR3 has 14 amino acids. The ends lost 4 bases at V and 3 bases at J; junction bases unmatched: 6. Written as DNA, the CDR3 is TGCGCCAGCAGCCCGGGAGGTGCGGAAGAGACCCAGTACTTC. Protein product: CASSPGGAEETQYF.

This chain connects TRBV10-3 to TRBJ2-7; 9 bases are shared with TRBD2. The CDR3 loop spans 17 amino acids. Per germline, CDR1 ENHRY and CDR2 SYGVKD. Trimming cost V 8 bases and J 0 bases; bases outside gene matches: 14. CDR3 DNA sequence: TGTGCCATCGGGCTATCCTTGCTAGCGGGGAGCTCCTACGAGCAGTACTTC. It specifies CAIGLSLLAGSSYEQYF.

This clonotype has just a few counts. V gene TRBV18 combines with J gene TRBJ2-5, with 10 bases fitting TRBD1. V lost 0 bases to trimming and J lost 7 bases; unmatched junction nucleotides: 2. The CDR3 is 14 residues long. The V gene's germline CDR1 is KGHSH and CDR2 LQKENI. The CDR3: CASSPPGTGVTQYF. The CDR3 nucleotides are TGTGCCAGCTCACCACCGGGGACAGGGGTGACCCAGTACTTC. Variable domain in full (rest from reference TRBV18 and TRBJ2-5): NAGVMQNPRHLVRRRGQEARLRCSPMKGHSHVYWYRQLPEEGLKFMVYLQKENIIDESGMPKERFSAEFPKEGPSILRIQQVVRGDSAAYFCASSPPGTGVTQYFGPGTRLLVL.

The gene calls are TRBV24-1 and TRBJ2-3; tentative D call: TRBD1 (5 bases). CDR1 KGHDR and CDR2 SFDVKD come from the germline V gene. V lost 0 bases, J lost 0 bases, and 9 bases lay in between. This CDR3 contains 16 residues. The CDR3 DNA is TGTGCCACCAGTGATTTGACAGGAGCGAGCACAGATACGCAGTATTTT. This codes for CATSDLTGASTDTQYF.

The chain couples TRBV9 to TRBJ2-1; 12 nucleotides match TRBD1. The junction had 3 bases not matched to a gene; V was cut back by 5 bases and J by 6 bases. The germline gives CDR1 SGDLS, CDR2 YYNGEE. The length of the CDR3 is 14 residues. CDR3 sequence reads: CASRPGQGANEQFF. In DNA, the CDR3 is TGTGCCAGCAGGCCGGGACAGGGGGCCAATGAGCAGTTCTTC.

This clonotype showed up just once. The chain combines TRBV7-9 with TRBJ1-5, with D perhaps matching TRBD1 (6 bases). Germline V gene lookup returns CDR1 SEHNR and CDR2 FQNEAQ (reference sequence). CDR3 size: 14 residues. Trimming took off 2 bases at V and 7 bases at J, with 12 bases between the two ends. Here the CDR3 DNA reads TGTGCCAGCAGCTTACCAGGGGCAGGGCAGCCCCAGCATTTT. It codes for CASSLPGAGQPQHF. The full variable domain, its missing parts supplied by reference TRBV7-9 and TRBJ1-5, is DTGVSQNPRHKITKRGQNVTFRCDPISEHNRLYWYRQTLGQGPEFLTYFQNEAQLEKSRLLSDRFSAERPKGSFSTLEIQRTEQGDSAMYLCASSLPGAGQPQHFGDGTRLSIL.

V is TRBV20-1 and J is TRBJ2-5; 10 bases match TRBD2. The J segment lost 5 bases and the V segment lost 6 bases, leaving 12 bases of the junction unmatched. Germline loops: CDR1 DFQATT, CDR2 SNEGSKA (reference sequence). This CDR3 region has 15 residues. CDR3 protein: CSAKNQREGPETQYF. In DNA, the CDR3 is TGCAGTGCGAAGAACCAGCGGGAGGGCCCGGAGACCCAGTACTTC.

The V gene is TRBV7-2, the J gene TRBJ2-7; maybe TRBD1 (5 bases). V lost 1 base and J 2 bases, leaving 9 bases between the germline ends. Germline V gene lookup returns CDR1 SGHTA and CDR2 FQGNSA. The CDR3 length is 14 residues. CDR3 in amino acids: CASSLEVRAYEQYF. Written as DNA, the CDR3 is TGTGCCAGCAGCTTAGAGGTCAGGGCCTACGAGCAGTACTTC.

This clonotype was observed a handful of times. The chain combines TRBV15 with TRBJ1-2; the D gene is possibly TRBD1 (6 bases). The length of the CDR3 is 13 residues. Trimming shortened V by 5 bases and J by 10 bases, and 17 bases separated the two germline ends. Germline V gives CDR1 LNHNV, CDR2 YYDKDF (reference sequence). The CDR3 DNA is TGTGCCACCAGCGAAGGAGGGGGACGCCTCTACACCTTC. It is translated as CATSEGGGRLYTF. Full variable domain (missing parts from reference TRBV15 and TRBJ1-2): DAMVIQNPRYQVTQFGKPVTLSCSQTLNHNVMYWYQQKSSQAPKLLFHYYDKDFNNEADTPDNFQSRRPNTSFCFLDIRSPGLGDTAMYLCATSEGGGRLYTFGSGTRLTVV.

The chain's CDR3 is CASSIVLGSGTEAFF. CDR3 DNA sequence: TGTGCCAGTAGTATAGTACTGGGCAGCGGCACTGAAGCTTTCTTT. The V call is TRBV19, the J call TRBJ1-1; D gene ambiguous. Deletions cut 1 base from V and 4 bases from J, with 13 bases between. The CDR3 length is 15 residues. The germline CDR1 and CDR2 sequences are LNHDA and SQIVND (reference sequence).

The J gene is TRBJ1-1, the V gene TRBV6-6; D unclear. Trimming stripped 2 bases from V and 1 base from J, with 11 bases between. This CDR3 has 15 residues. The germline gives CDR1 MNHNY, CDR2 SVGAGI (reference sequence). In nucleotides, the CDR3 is TGTGCCAGCAGTTACGCACAGACCCAGAACACTGAAGCTTTCTTT. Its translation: CASSYAQTQNTEAFF.

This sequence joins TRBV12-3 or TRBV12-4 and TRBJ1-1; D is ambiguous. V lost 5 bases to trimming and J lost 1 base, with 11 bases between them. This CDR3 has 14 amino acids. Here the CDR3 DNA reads TGTGCCAGCAGTCACACCCCTCAGAACACTGAAGCTTTCTTT. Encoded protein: CASSHTPQNTEAFF.

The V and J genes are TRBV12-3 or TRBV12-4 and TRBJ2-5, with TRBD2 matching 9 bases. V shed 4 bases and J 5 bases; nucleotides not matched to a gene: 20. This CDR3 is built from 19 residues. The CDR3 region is CASSSSRASGRWEFETQYF. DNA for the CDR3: TGTGCCAGCAGTTCAAGCCGAGCGAGCGGGAGGTGGGAATTTGAGACCCAGTACTTC.

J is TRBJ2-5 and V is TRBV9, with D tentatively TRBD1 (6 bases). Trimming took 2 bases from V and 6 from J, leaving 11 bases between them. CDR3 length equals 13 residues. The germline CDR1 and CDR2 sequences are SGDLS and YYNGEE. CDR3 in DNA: TGTGCCAGCAGCGTTATAAGGGACAAGACCCAGTACTTC. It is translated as CASSVIRDKTQYF.

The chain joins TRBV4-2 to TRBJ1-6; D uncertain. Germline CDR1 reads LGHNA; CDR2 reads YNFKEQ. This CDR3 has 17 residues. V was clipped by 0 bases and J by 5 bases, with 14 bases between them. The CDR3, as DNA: TGTGCCAGCAGCCAAGATGGCCTCAGGAATAATAATTCACCCCTCCACTTT. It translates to CASSQDGLRNNNSPLHF.

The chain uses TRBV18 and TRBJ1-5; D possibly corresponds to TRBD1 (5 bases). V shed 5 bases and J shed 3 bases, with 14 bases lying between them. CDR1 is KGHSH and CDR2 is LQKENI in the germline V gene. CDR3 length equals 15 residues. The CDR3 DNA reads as TGTGCCAGCTCAGATGTGTCCGGGGCCAATCAGCCCCAGCATTTT. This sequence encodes CASSDVSGANQPQHF.

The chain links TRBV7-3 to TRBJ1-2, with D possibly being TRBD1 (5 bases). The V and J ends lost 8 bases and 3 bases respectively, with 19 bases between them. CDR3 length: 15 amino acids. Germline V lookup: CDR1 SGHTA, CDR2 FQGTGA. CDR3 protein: CASSLDPQGYYGYTF. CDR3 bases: TGTGCCAGCTCCCTAGACCCTCAGGGATACTATGGCTACACCTTC.

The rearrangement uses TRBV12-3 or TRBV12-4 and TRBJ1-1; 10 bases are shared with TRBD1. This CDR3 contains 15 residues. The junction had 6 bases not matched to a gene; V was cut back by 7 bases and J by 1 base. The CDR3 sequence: CASTKTGGPNTEAFF. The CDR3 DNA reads TGTGCCAGCACCAAGACAGGGGGCCCGAACACTGAAGCTTTCTTT.

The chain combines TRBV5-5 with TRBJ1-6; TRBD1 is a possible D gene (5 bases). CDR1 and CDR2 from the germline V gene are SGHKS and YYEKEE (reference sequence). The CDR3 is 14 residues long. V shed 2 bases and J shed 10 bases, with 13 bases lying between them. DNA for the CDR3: TGTGCCAGCAGCTTCAGGGCCTTGGAGTCACCCCTCCACTTT. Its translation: CASSFRALESPLHF.

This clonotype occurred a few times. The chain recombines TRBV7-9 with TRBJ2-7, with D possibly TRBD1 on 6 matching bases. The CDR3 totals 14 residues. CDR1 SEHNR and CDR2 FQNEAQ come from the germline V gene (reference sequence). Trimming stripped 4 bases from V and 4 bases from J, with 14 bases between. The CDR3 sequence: CASSWSGERYEQYF. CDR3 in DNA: TGTGCCAGCAGCTGGTCAGGGGAAAGGTACGAGCAGTACTTC. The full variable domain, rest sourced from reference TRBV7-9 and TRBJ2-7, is DTGVSQNPRHKITKRGQNVTFRCDPISEHNRLYWYRQTLGQGPEFLTYFQNEAQLEKSRLLSDRFSAERPKGSFSTLEIQRTEQGDSAMYLCASSWSGERYEQYFGPGTRLTVT.

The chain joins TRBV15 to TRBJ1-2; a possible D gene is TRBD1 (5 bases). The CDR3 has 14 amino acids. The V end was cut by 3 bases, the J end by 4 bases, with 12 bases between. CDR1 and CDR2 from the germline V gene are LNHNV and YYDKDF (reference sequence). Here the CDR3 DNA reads TGTGCCACCAGCAGTAGCAGGGCAATCTATGGCTACACCTTC. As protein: CATSSSRAIYGYTF.